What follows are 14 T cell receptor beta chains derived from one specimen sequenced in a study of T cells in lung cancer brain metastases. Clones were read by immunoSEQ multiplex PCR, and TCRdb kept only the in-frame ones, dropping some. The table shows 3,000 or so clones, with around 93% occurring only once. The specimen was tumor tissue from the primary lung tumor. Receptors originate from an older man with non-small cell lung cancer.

The CDR3 protein is CASSSSGTLYEQYF. The DNA for the CDR3 is TGTGCCAGCAGCTCCAGCGGGACACTCTACGAGCAGTACTTC. The rearrangement uses TRBV7-9 and TRBJ2-7, with D perhaps matching TRBD2 (7 bases). Per the germline V gene, CDR1 is SEHNR and CDR2 is FQNEAQ (reference sequence). The CDR3 totals 14 residues. V was shortened by 4 bases and J by 3 bases, with 13 bases between the two germline ends.

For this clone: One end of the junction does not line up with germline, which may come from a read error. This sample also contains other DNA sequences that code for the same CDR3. For the CDR3, the DNA is TGTGCCAGCAGCTTTGTGGAGGCGAACACTGAAGCCTTCTTT. It codes for CASSFVEANTEAFF. The chain links TRBV7-9 to TRBJ1-1; D unresolved. CDR3 size: 14 residues. CDR1 is SEHNR, CDR2 FQNEAQ, per germline (reference sequence).

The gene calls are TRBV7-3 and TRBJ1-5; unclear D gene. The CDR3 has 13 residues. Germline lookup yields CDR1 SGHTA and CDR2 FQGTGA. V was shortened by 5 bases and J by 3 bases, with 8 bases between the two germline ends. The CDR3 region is CASSPAPNQPQHF. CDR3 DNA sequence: TGTGCCAGCAGCCCCGCCCCCAATCAGCCCCAGCATTTT.

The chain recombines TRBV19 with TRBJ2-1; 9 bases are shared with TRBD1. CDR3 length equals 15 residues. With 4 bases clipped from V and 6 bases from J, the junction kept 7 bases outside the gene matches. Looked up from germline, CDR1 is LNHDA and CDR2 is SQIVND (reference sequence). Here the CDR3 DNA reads TGTGCCAGTAGTACGGGACAGGGAAGTAGCAATGAGCAGTTCTTC. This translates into CASSTGQGSSNEQFF.

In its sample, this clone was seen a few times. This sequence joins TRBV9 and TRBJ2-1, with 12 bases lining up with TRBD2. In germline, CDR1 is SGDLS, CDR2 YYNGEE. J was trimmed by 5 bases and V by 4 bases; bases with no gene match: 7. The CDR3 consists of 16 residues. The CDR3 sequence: CASSLAGGPPDNEQFF. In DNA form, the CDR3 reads TGTGCCAGCAGCCTAGCGGGGGGGCCCCCCGACAATGAGCAGTTCTTC. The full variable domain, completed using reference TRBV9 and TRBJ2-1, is DSGVTQTPKHLITATGQRVTLRCSPRSGDLSVYWYQQSLDQGLQFLIQYYNGEERAKGNILERFSAQQFPDLHSELNLSSLELGDSALYFCASSLAGGPPDNEQFFGPGTRLTVL.

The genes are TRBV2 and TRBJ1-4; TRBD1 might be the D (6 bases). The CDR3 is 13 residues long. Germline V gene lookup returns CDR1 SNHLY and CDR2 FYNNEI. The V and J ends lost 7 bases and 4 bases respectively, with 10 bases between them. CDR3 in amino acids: CASKDSHNEKLFF. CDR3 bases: TGTGCCAGCAAGGACAGCCATAATGAAAAACTGTTTTTT.

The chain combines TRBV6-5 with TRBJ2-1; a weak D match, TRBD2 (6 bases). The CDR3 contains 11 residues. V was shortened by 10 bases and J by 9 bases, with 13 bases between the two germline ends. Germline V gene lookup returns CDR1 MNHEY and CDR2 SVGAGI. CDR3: CATLEGLEQFF. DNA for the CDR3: TGTGCCACCTTGGAGGGCCTTGAGCAGTTCTTC.

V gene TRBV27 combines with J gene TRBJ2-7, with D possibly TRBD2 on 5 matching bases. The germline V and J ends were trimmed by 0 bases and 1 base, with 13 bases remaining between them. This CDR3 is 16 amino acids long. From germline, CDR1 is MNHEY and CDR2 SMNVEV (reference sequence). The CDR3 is CASSLSASSVSYEQYF. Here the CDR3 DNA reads TGTGCCAGCAGTTTATCGGCTAGCTCGGTGTCCTACGAGCAGTACTTC.

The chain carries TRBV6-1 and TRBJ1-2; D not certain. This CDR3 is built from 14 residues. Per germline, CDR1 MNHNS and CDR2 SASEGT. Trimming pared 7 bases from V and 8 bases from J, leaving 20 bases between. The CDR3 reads CASTPRVRADGYTF. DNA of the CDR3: TGTGCCAGCACCCCAAGAGTAAGGGCTGACGGCTACACCTTC.

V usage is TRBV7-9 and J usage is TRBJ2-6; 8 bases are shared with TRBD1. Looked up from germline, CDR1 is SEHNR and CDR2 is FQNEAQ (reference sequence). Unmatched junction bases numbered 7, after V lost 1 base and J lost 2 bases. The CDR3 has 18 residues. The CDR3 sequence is CASSLGGQAYPGANVLTF. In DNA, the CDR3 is TGTGCCAGCAGCTTAGGGGGACAGGCTTACCCTGGGGCCAACGTCCTGACTTTC. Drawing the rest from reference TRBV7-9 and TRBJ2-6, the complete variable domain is DTGVSQNPRHKITKRGQNVTFRCDPISEHNRLYWYRQTLGQGPEFLTYFQNEAQLEKSRLLSDRFSAERPKGSFSTLEIQRTEQGDSAMYLCASSLGGQAYPGANVLTFGAGSRLTVL.

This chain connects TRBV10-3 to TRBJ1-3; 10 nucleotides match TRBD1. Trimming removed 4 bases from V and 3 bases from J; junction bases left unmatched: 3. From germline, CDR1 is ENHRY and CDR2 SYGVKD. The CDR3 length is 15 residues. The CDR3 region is CAISGDRGGGNTIYF. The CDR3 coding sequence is TGTGCCATCAGTGGGGACAGGGGAGGTGGAAACACCATATATTTT.

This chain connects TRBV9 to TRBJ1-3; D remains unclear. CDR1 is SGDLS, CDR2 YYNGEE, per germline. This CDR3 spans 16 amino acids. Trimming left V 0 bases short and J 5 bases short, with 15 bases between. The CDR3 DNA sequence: TGTGCCAGCAGCGTAGGGCCGTTATCGGTCCGAAACACCATATATTTT. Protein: CASSVGPLSVRNTIYF.

The CDR3 region is CASSPGTSDSYEQYF. CDR3 nucleotide sequence: TGCGCCAGCAGCCCCGGGACTAGCGACTCCTACGAGCAGTACTTC. The chain combines TRBV5-1 with TRBJ2-7; 10 nucleotides align to TRBD2. V dropped 4 bases and J dropped 0; count of bases not matched to a gene: 4. CDR1 is SGHRS, CDR2 YFSETQ, per germline. This CDR3 contains 15 residues. The full variable domain, its missing parts supplied by reference TRBV5-1 and TRBJ2-7, is KAGVTQTPRYLIKTRGQQVTLSCSPISGHRSVSWYQQTPGQGLQFLFEYFSETQRNKGNFPGRFSGRQFSNSRSEMNVSTLELGDSALYLCASSPGTSDSYEQYFGPGTRLTVT.

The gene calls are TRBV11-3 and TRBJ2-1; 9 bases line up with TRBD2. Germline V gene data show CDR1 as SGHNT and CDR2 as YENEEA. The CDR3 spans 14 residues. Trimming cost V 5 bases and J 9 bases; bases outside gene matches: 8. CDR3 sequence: CASSASGALSEQFF. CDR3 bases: TGTGCCAGCAGCGCTAGCGGGGCCTTAAGTGAGCAGTTCTTC. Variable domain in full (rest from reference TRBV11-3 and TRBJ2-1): EAGVVQSPRYKIIEKKQPVAFWCNPISGHNTLYWYLQNLGQGPELLIRYENEEAVDDSQLPKDRFSAERLKGVDSTLKIQPAELGDSAVYLCASSASGALSEQFFGPGTRLTVL.